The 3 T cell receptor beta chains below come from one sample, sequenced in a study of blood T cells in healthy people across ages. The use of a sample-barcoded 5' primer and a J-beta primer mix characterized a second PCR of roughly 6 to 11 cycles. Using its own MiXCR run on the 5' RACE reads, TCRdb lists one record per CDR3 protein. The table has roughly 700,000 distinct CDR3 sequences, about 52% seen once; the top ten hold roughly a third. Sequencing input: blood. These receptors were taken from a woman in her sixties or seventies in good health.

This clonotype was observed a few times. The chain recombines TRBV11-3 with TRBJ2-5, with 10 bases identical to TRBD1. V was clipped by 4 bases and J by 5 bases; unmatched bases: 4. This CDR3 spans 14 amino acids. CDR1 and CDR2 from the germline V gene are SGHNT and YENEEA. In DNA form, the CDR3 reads TGTGCCAGCAGCTCGACAGGGGGCCGGGAGACCCAGTACTTC. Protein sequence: CASSSTGGRETQYF.

The CDR3 sequence: CATSSELSYNEQFF. The CDR3 DNA is TGTGCCACCAGCAGTGAGCTTTCCTACAATGAGCAGTTCTTC. J is TRBJ2-1 and V is TRBV15; D is uncertain. The CDR3 totals 14 residues. Between the trimmed V and J ends, which lost 3 bases and 1 base, there was a span of 7 bases. In germline, CDR1 is LNHNV, CDR2 YYDKDF (reference sequence).

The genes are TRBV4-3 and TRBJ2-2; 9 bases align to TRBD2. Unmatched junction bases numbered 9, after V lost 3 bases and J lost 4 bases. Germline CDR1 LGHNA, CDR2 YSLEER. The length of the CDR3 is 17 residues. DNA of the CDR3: TGCGCCAGCAGCCACGCCTCTAGCGGGACATCCACCGGGGAGCTGTTTTTT. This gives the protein CASSHASSGTSTGELFF.